This T cell receptor beta chain was profiled in a study of regulatory T cells in long-lasting Graves disease. Study conclusions and caveats: Samples came from peripheral blood alone, without thyroid tissue.

The TCR beta library used iRepertoire HTBI primers with Arm-PCR amplification of CDR3. Via MiXCR, TCRdb re-called the multiplex PCR reads, giving one row per CDR3 protein. The data show 620,000 or so distinct CDR3 sequences, roughly 15% seen once. A remark on this clonotype: Its cognate antigen is unknown. With a much larger clone just one base away, this may be a read error.

The time point is: newly diagnosed GD, antithyroid drugs for less than 3 months. PBMC RNA was the source of the TCR library. In each case, Graves' disease was diagnosed per American Thyroid Association guidelines. The V gene's germline CDR1 is ENHRY and CDR2 SYGVKD. V was clipped by 4 bases and J by 8 bases; unmatched bases: 10. CDR3 length: 15 residues. The data were also submitted as part of a second study, on T cells in Graves' hyperthyroidism and ophthalmopathy.

This chain uses TRBV10-3 with TRBJ2-2; 7 bases agree with TRBD1. The sequence was collected from a woman under 40 with Graves disease. Sequencing used peripheral blood mononuclear cells (PBMCs), obtained at new diagnosis, from a patient treated with antithyroid drugs. Here the CDR3 DNA reads TGTGCCATCAGTGGACAGGGTAGCAGAGGAGGGGAGCTGTTTTTT. Translated, it gives CAISGQGSRGGELFF.